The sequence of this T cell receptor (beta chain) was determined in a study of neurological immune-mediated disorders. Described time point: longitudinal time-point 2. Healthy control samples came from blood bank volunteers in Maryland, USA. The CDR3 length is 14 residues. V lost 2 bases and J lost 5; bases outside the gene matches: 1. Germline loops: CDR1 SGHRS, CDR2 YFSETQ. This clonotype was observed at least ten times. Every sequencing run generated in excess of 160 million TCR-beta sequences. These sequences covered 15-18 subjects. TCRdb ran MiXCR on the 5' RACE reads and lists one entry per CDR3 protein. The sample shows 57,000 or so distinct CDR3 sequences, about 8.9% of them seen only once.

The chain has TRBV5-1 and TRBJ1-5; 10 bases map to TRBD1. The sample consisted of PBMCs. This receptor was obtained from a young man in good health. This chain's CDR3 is CASSFGTGDQPQHF. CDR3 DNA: TGCGCCAGCAGCTTCGGGACAGGGGATCAGCCCCAGCATTTT. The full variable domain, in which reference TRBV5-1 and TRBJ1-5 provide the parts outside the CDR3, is KAGVTQTPRYLIKTRGQQVTLSCSPISGHRSVSWYQQTPGQGLQFLFEYFSETQRNKGNFPGRFSGRQFSNSRSEMNVSTLELGDSALYLCASSFGTGDQPQHFGDGTRLSIL.